The 19 T cell receptor beta chains presented below share a single source sample, sequenced in a study of radiotherapy plus CTLA-4 blockade in lung cancer. Assay used: immunoSEQ multiplex PCR; TCRdb lists only in-frame clones, some missing. The sample lists over 100,000 clones, 81% occurring once. The material sequenced was peripheral blood, taken from a patient treated with radiotherapy plus ipilimumab. The receptors shown here come from a human donor with non-small cell lung cancer that progressed on radiotherapy plus ipilimumab. Some clones in this sample may be carry-over from other donors' samples.

This sequence joins TRBV11-3 and TRBJ2-7; D call uncertain. CDR1 is SGHNT and CDR2 is YENEEA in the germline V gene. Trimming took 0 bases from V and 3 from J, leaving 6 bases between them. The CDR3 covers 13 residues. CDR3 amino acids: CASSLEDGYEQYF. DNA of the CDR3: TGTGCCAGCAGCTTAGAGGACGGCTACGAGCAGTACTTC.

The chain uses TRBV2 and TRBJ1-2; 10 nucleotides line up with TRBD1. The germline V gene encodes CDR1 SNHLY and CDR2 FYNNEI. The CDR3 is 15 amino acids. J gave up 5 bases and V 6 bases, and 9 bases lay outside the gene matches. The chain's CDR3 is CASSSFRDRGYGYTF. For the CDR3, the DNA is TGTGCCAGCAGCTCTTTCCGGGACAGGGGATATGGCTACACCTTC.

The V and J genes are TRBV4-1 and TRBJ2-7; 7 bases align to TRBD1. The CDR3 covers 15 residues. CDR1 and CDR2 (germline): MGHRA, YSYEKL. The ends lost 3 bases at V and 0 bases at J; junction bases unmatched: 5. The DNA for the CDR3 is TGCGCCAGCAGCCACCCGGACAGGTACTCCTACGAGCAGTACTTC. Translated, it gives CASSHPDRYSYEQYF.

The chain uses TRBV28 and TRBJ1-6; D call uncertain. Germline V gene lookup returns CDR1 MDHEN and CDR2 SYDVKM. With 5 bases removed from V and 8 bases from J, the gap between germline ends came to 13 bases. The CDR3 has 14 amino acids. The CDR3: CASSAPQTHSPLHF. The CDR3 nucleotides are TGTGCCAGCAGTGCCCCCCAGACTCATTCACCCCTCCACTTT.

Comment on this clone: Additional DNA sequences in this sample encode the identical CDR3. The rearrangement uses TRBV5-1 and TRBJ2-5; the match to TRBD1 covers 8 bases. This CDR3 spans 15 amino acids. CDR1 and CDR2 (germline): SGHRS, YFSETQ. The V segment lost 3 bases and the J segment 2 bases; nucleotides outside the gene matches: 6. The CDR3: CASSWQGARQETQYF. In DNA form, the CDR3 reads TGCGCCAGCAGCTGGCAGGGGGCGAGGCAAGAGACCCAGTACTTC.

This clone was recorded a few times. The rearrangement uses TRBV5-6 and TRBJ1-4; TRBD1 agrees at 10 bases. With 2 bases clipped from V and 7 bases from J, the junction kept 5 bases outside the gene matches. Germline CDR1 and CDR2: SGHDT and YYEEEE. This CDR3 comprises 15 residues. As DNA, the CDR3 is TGTGCCAGCAGCTTAGCGGACAGGGGGAGTGAAAAACTGTTTTTT. It yields the protein CASSLADRGSEKLFF.

The V gene is TRBV27, the J gene TRBJ1-1; D unclear. V was pared by 3 bases and J by 1 base, with 12 bases between. This CDR3 is 15 amino acids long. Germline CDR1 reads MNHEY; CDR2 reads SMNVEV (reference sequence). CDR3 residues: CASSFSIMGNTEAFF. The CDR3 DNA follows: TGTGCCAGCAGTTTTAGCATAATGGGGAACACTGAAGCTTTCTTT.

The chain is built from TRBV28 and TRBJ2-7; 10 bases are a match to TRBD2. The germline CDR1 and CDR2 sequences are MDHEN and SYDVKM. V shed 5 bases and J 0 bases; nucleotides not matched to a gene: 10. The length of the CDR3 is 17 residues. In DNA, the CDR3 is TGTGCCAGCAGTCCAGGCTCTAGCGGGGGACGCTCCTACGAGCAGTACTTC. The encoded protein is CASSPGSSGGRSYEQYF.

This clone appeared a few times. This sequence joins TRBV7-3 and TRBJ2-6; D could derive from TRBD1 or TRBD2 (5 bases each). Germline lookup yields CDR1 SGHTA and CDR2 FQGTGA. The V gene lost 3 bases and the J gene lost 0 bases, with 6 bases spanning the gap. The CDR3 length is 15 residues. The CDR3, as DNA: TGTGCCAGCAGCTTGAGGGGCTCTGGGGCCAACGTCCTGACTTTC. It translates to CASSLRGSGANVLTF.

The V and J genes are TRBV6-5 and TRBJ1-5; 7 bases fit TRBD1. Germline-derived CDR1 and CDR2 are MNHEY and SVGAGI. V gave up 4 bases and J gave up 4 bases; unmatched junction bases: 7. CDR3 length: 15 amino acids. Here the CDR3 DNA reads TGTGCCAGCAGTTTCTCCGGGGACAGAAATCAGCCCCAGCATTTT. Its protein product is CASSFSGDRNQPQHF.

The rearrangement joins TRBV30 to TRBJ2-7, with 8 bases that match TRBD1. The CDR3 has 17 residues. CDR1 GTSNPN and CDR2 SVGIG come from the germline V gene (reference sequence). Germline trimming cut 1 base from V and 0 bases from J; bases unmatched to any gene: 11. The CDR3 sequence is CAWSADRAYRSSYEQYF. In nucleotides, the CDR3 is TGTGCCTGGAGTGCGGACAGGGCATACCGGAGCTCCTACGAGCAGTACTTC.

The chain combines TRBV7-9 with TRBJ2-1; perhaps TRBD2 as D (6 bases). The length of the CDR3 is 12 residues. From germline, CDR1 is SEHNR and CDR2 FQNEAQ (reference sequence). Trimming removed 6 bases at V and 9 bases at J, with 12 bases between. In DNA form, the CDR3 reads TGTGCCAGCAGGGGTAGCGGACCTGAGCAGTTCTTC. Translation gives CASRGSGPEQFF.

This clone has a handful of counts. V and J are TRBV19 and TRBJ1-2, with D perhaps TRBD1 (5 bases). V was shortened by 4 bases and J by 5 bases, with 11 bases between the two germline ends. CDR1 and CDR2 from the germline V gene are LNHDA and SQIVND (reference sequence). CDR3 length equals 13 residues. The CDR3 nucleotides are TGTGCCAGTAGTAAGCAGGGTATATATGGCTACACCTTC. Protein sequence: CASSKQGIYGYTF.

The rearrangement joins TRBV2 to TRBJ2-5; D uncertain. The ends were cut back, 11 bases at V and 2 bases at J, with 12 bases in the middle. This CDR3 comprises 12 residues. Germline values: CDR1 SNHLY, CDR2 FYNNEI. The CDR3 loop is CALLGVQETQYF. The CDR3 DNA follows: TGTGCCCTACTTGGGGTTCAAGAGACCCAGTACTTC.

This chain uses TRBV28 with TRBJ1-2; D gene ambiguous. The CDR3 loop spans 11 amino acids. The germline V gene encodes CDR1 MDHEN and CDR2 SYDVKM. V shed 1 base and J shed 6 bases, with 3 bases lying between them. The CDR3 DNA follows: TGTGCCAGCAGTTTATTGAATGGCTACACCTTC. Amino acid sequence: CASSLLNGYTF.

The chain carries TRBV6-5 and TRBJ1-5; D is possibly TRBD1 (5 bases). Germline CDR1 and CDR2: MNHEY and SVGAGI. The CDR3 totals 15 residues. V lost 10 bases, J lost 4 bases, and 20 bases lay in between. CDR3 residues: CATQPGRGRNQPQHF. In DNA form, the CDR3 reads TGTGCCACTCAACCGGGGAGGGGAAGGAATCAGCCCCAGCATTTT.

The chain combines TRBV5-1 with TRBJ2-5; D is ambiguous. Per the germline V gene, CDR1 is SGHRS and CDR2 is YFSETQ. The length of the CDR3 is 14 residues. V lost 2 bases and J 2 bases, leaving 10 bases between the germline ends. The CDR3 reads CASSFQLTQETQYF. CDR3 DNA sequence: TGCGCCAGCAGCTTTCAACTCACGCAAGAGACCCAGTACTTC.

The J gene is TRBJ1-4, the V gene TRBV28, with TRBD1 matching 7 bases. Germline CDR1 reads MDHEN; CDR2 reads SYDVKM. Trimming removed 5 bases from V and 0 bases from J; junction bases left unmatched: 0. This CDR3 has 14 residues. The CDR3 spells CASSQGATNEKLFF. In DNA, the CDR3 is TGTGCCAGCAGTCAGGGGGCAACTAATGAAAAACTGTTTTTT.

The chain uses TRBV4-1 and TRBJ2-3; D ambiguous. This CDR3 is 16 amino acids long. Per the germline V gene, CDR1 is MGHRA and CDR2 is YSYEKL. Trimming took 0 bases from V and 2 from J, leaving 12 bases between them. DNA for the CDR3: TGCGCCAGCAGCCAAGAGGATGGGTCAGACACAGATACGCAGTATTTT. Translated, it gives CASSQEDGSDTDTQYF.